A selection of T cell receptor beta chains follows, all from one sample in a study of T cell responses to AZD1222 COVID-19 vaccine. Sequenced by immunoSEQ multiplex PCR; TCRdb stores in-frame clones only, minus some. Of 150,000 to 200,000 clones listed, under 95% are singletons. The sample in question was peripheral blood, obtained on day 0 of AZD1222 vaccination. These receptors came from an adult in good health. CDR3s include the opening cysteine and the closing phenylalanine or tryptophan. Fields, in order: V gene, clone size, D gene, J gene, CDR3 protein. A D gene is named only where the DNA matches it firmly. Clone sizes are given selectively: once, few, many, or a class where the clone is expanded.

TRBV19,-,-,TRBJ1-3,CASTLGTAISGNTIYF
TRBV28,-,TRBD1,TRBJ2-1,CASRWDRVSEQFF
TRBV6-5,-,-,TRBJ2-7,CASSSADSTEQYF
TRBV19,-,TRBD2,TRBJ2-1,CASTPRTSGTSNEQFF
TRBV5-6,once,-,TRBJ1-2,CASSRMDYGYTF
TRBV5-6,once,TRBD2,TRBJ2-7,CASSLERGGDEQYF
TRBV7-2,-,TRBD2,TRBJ2-5,CASSPRSGREETQYF
TRBV7-2,-,-,TRBJ1-3,CASSHGNSGNTIYF
TRBV10-2,-,TRBD1,TRBJ1-5,CASSVQGVNQPQHF
TRBV19,-,-,TRBJ1-1,CASSRRFVEAKVEAFF
TRBV24-1,-,TRBD1,TRBJ1-1,CATSGQGSTEAFF
TRBV14,-,-,TRBJ2-2,CASSQNGRDTGELFF
TRBV28,-,-,TRBJ1-1,CASRRPGQNTEAFF
TRBV9,-,-,TRBJ1-6,CASSVDGQPNSPLHF
TRBV6-4,-,-,TRBJ2-6,CASSPGQLSSGANVLTF
TRBV7-2,-,-,TRBJ1-1,CASSLARGNTEAFF
TRBV7-2,-,-,TRBJ1-1,CASSLEGGLTEAFF
TRBV6-5,once,TRBD1,TRBJ2-3,CASRTDRDYTDTQYF
TRBV5-4,-,-,TRBJ2-6,CASSFSDLTSGANVLTF
TRBV3-1/TRBV3-2,-,-,TRBJ1-1,CASRGSRGGAFF
TRBV10-3,-,TRBD1,TRBJ1-5,CAIRGTGENQPQHF
TRBV3-1/TRBV3-2,-,TRBD1,TRBJ2-2,CASSQGYRGQSGELFF
TRBV11-2,-,-,TRBJ2-3,CASSSKAAGADTQYF
TRBV6-5,-,TRBD1,TRBJ2-7,CASSYSPGQGNEQYF
TRBV6-1,-,-,TRBJ1-3,CASSEPRGSGNTIYF
TRBV2,-,-,TRBJ2-7,CASSVGGMYEQYF
TRBV3-1/TRBV3-2,-,-,TRBJ2-3,CASSPRTTGLLLSTDTQYF
TRBV19,-,-,TRBJ1-3,CASSISAGNGNTIYF